This T cell receptor (beta chain) derives from a study of T cells in localized non-small cell lung cancer. In germline, CDR1 is LGHNA, CDR2 YNFKEQ. The CDR3 is 17 residues long. Trimming cost V 2 bases and J 1 base; bases outside gene matches: 6. In this sample, this clone turned up once. Its antigen is currently unknown. Study-level points and caveats: Since sequencing was restricted to only one region of the tumor, intratumor heterogeneity remains a possibility. Uninvolved adjacent lung had the highest recorded T cell clonality, with tumor below it. Adjacent lung was found to contain a median around 56 of the top 100 tumor clones.

TCRdb's copy holds only in-frame clones and misses some; the assay was immunoSEQ multiplex PCR. The sample gives about 21,000 clones, 80% to 90% of which show up once; around 7% is in the top ten. The chain has TRBV4-2 and TRBJ2-2, with 8 bases aligning to TRBD1. Source: peripheral blood, taken before any cancer treatment. This sequence originates from a male donor aged 60 or older with stage I squamous cell lung carcinoma. CDR3 sequence reads: CASSQPLGQGNTGELFF. For the CDR3, the DNA is TGTGCCAGCAGCCAACCGTTAGGACAGGGGAACACCGGGGAGCTGTTTTTT.